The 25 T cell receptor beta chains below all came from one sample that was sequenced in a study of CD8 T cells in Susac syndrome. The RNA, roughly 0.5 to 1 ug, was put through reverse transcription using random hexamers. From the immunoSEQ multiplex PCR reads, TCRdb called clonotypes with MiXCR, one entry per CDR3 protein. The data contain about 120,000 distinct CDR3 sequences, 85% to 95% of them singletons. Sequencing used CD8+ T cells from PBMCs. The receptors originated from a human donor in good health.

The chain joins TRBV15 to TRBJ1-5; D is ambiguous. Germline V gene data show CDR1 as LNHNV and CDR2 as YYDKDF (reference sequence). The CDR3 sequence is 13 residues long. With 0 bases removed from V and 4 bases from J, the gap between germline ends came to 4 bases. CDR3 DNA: TGTGCCACCAGCAGAGAAGGGAATCAGCCCCAGCATTTT. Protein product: CATSREGNQPQHF.

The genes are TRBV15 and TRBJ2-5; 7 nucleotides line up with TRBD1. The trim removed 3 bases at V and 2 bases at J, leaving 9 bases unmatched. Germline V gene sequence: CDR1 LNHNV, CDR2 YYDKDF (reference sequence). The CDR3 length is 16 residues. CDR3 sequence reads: CATSRARDSQQETQYF. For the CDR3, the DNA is TGTGCCACCAGCAGGGCCCGGGACAGTCAACAAGAGACCCAGTACTTC.

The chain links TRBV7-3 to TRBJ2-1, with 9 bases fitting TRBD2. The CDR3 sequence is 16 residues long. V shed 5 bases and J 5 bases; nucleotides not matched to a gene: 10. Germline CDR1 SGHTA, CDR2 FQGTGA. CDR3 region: CASSPRALAGNNEQFF. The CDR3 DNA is TGTGCCAGCAGCCCACGGGCCCTAGCGGGGAACAATGAGCAGTTCTTC.

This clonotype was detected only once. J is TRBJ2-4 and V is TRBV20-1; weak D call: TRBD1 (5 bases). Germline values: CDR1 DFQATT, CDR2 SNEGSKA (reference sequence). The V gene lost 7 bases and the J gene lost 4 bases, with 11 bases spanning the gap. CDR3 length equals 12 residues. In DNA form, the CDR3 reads TGCAGTGTCCCGACAGCAAAAAACATTCAGTACTTC. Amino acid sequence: CSVPTAKNIQYF.

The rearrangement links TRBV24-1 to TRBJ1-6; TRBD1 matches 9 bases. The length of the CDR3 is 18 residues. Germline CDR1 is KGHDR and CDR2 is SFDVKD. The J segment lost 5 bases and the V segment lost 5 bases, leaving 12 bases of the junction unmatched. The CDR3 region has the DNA TGTGCCACCAGTGGTGGGACAGGGTACGCGTTGGATAATTCACCCCTCCACTTT. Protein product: CATSGGTGYALDNSPLHF.

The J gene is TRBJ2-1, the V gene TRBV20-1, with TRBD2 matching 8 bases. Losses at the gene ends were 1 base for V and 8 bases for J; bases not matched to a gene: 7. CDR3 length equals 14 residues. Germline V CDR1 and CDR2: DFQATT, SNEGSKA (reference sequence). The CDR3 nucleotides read TGCAGTGCTAGAGGGACTAGCCGTTGGGATGAGCAGTTCTTC. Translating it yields CSARGTSRWDEQFF.

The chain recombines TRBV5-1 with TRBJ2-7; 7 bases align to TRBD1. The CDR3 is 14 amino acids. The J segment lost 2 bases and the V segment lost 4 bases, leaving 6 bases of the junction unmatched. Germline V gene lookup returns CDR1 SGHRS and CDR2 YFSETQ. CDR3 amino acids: CASSTGTVTYEQYF. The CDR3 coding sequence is TGCGCCAGCAGCACCGGGACAGTTACCTACGAGCAGTACTTC.

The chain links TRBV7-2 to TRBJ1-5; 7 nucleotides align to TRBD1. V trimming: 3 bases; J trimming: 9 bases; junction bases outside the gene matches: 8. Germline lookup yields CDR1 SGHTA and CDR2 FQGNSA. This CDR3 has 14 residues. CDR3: CASSFDRDSRPQHF. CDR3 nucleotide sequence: TGTGCCAGCAGCTTCGACAGGGATTCGAGGCCCCAGCATTTT.

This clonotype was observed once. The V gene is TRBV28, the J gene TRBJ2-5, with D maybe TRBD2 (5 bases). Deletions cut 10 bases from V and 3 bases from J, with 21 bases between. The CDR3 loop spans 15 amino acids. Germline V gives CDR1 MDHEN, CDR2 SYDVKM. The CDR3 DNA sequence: TGTGCCACCTTACCCGGGGTCTTTGGAAAAGAGACCCAGTACTTC. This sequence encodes CATLPGVFGKETQYF. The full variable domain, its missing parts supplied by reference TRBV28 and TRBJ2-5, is DVKVTQSSRYLVKRTGEKVFLECVQDMDHENMFWYRQDPGLGLRLIYFSYDVKMKEKGDIPEGYSVSREKKERFSLILESASTNQTSMYLCATLPGVFGKETQYFGPGTRLLVL.

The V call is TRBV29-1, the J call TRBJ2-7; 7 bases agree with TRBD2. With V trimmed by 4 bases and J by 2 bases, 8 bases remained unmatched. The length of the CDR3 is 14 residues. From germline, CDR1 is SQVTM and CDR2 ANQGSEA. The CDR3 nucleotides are TGCAGCGTTGCGATGCTAGCGGCTACCTACGAGCAGTACTTC. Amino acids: CSVAMLAATYEQYF.

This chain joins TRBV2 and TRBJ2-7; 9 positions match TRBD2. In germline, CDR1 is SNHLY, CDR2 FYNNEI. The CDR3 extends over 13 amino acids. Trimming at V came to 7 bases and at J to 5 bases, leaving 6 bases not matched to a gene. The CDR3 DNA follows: TGTGCCAGCAACGTAGCGGGAGCCCACGAGCAGTACTTC. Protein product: CASNVAGAHEQYF.

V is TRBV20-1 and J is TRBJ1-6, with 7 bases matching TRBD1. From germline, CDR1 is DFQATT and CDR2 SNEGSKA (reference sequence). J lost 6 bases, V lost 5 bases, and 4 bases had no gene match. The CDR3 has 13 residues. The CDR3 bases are TGCAGTGCTGTCCGGGACAGTAATTCACCCCTCCACTTT. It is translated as CSAVRDSNSPLHF.

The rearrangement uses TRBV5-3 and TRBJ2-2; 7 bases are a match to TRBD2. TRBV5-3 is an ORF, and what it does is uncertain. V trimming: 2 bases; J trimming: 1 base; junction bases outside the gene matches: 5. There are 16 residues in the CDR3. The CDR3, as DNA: TGTGCCAGAAGCTTTTCATGCGGGGGGAACACCGGGGAGCTGTTTTTT. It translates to CARSFSCGGNTGELFF.

The CDR3 here is CASSLTRQGEQFF. Here the CDR3 DNA reads TGTGCCAGCAGCTTAACCCGGCAGGGTGAGCAGTTCTTC. This chain joins TRBV7-3 and TRBJ2-1; perhaps TRBD1 as D (5 bases). Trimming left V 0 bases short and J 9 bases short, with 9 bases between. In germline, CDR1 is SGHTA, CDR2 FQGTGA. CDR3 length: 13 amino acids.

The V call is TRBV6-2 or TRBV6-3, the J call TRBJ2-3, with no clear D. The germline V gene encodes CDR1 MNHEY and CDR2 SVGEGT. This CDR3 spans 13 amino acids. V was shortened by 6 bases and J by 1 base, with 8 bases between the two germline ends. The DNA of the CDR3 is TGTGCCAGCAGGGGAAGGCGCACAGATACGCAGTATTTT. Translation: CASRGRRTDTQYF.

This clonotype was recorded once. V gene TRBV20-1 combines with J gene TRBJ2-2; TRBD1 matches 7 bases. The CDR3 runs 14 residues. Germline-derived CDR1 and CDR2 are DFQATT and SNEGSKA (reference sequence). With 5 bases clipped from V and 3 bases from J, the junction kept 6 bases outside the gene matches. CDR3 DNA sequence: TGCAGTGCTCGATCCGGGACAGACACCGGGGAGCTGTTTTTT. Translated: CSARSGTDTGELFF.

This chain's CDR3 is CASSQVDRGLAGGTQYF. The CDR3 bases are TGTGCCAGCAGCCAAGTCGACCGAGGACTAGCGGGAGGTACGCAGTATTTT. The V and J genes are TRBV4-2 and TRBJ2-3, with 14 nucleotides matching TRBD2. CDR1 and CDR2 (germline): LGHNA, YNFKEQ. This CDR3 is built from 17 residues. Losses at the gene ends were 1 base for V and 8 bases for J; bases not matched to a gene: 8.

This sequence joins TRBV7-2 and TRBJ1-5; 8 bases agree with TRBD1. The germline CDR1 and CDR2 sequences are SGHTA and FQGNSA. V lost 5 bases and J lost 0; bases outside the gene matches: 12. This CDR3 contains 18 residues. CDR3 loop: CASSRKGQDLISNQPQHF. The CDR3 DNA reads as TGTGCCAGCAGCCGGAAGGGACAGGATCTTATTAGCAATCAGCCCCAGCATTTT. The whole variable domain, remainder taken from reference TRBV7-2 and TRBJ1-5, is GAGVSQSPSNKVTEKGKDVELRCDPISGHTALYWYRQSLGQGLEFLIYFQGNSAPDKSGLPSDRFSAERTGGSVSTLTIQRTQQEDSAVYLCASSRKGQDLISNQPQHFGDGTRLSIL.

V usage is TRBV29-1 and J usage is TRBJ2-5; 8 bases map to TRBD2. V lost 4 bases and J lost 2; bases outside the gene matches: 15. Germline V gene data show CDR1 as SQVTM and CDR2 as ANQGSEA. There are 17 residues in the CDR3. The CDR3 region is CSVGQRLAGRQQETQYF. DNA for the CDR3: TGCAGCGTTGGCCAGAGATTAGCGGGAAGACAACAAGAGACCCAGTACTTC.

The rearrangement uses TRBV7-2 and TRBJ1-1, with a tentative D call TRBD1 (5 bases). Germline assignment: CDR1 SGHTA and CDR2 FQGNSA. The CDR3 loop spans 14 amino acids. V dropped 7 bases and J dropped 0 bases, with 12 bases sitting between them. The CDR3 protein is CASNRQNMNTEAFF. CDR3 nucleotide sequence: TGTGCCAGCAACAGGCAGAACATGAACACTGAAGCTTTCTTT.

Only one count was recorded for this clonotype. CDR3 region: CSVGVDRASPLHF. Written as DNA, the CDR3 is TGCAGCGTTGGGGTGGACAGGGCTTCACCCCTCCACTTT. This sequence joins TRBV29-1 and TRBJ1-6, with TRBD1 matching 8 bases. V dropped 4 bases and J dropped 9; count of bases not matched to a gene: 5. In germline, CDR1 is SQVTM, CDR2 ANQGSEA. The CDR3 is 13 residues long.

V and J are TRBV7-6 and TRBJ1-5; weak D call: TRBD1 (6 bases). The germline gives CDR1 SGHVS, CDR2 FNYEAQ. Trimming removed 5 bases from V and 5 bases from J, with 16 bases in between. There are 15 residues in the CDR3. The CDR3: CASSETRGSDQPQHF. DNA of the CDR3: TGTGCCAGCAGCGAGACCAGGGGTTCGGATCAGCCCCAGCATTTT.

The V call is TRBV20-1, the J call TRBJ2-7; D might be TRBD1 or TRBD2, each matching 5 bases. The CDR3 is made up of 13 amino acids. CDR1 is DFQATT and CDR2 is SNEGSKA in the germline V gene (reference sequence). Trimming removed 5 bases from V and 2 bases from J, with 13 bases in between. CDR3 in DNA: TGCAGTGCTTCCCCCGGGACCACCTACGAGCAGTACTTC. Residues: CSASPGTTYEQYF.

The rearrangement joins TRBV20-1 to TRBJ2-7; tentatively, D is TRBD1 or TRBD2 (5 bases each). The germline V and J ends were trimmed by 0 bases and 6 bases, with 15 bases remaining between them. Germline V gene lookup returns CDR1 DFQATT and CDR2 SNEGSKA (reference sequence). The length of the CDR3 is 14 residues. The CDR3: CSARDFSRAGEQYF. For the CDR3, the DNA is TGCAGTGCTAGAGATTTTTCCAGGGCGGGCGAGCAGTACTTC.

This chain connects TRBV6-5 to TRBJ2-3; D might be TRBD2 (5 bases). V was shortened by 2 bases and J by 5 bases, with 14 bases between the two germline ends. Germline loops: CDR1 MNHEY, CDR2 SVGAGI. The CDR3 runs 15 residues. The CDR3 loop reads CASSYAGLAKDTQYF. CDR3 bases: TGTGCCAGCAGTTACGCCGGGCTAGCCAAAGATACGCAGTATTTT.